A single sample is the source of the 6 T cell receptor gamma chains below, sequenced in a study of gamma-delta chains in newborns, infants, children. TCRdb called clones from the reads again using CATT. The table shows roughly 3,500 gamma-chain clones, with more than 55% occurring only once. What was sequenced was blood. Every receptor here comes from a child who was a newborn, infant or young child, either healthy, febrile or measles-vaccinated (not recorded which).

V is TRGV9 and J is TRGJ1 or TRGJ2. Matching the DNA to germline supplied the J gene, which TCRdb does not give. The CDR3 spans 14 residues. V shed 1 base, J shed 7 bases, and the junction held 10 bases outside the gene matches. Germline V CDR1 and CDR2: GITISATS, ISYDGTV (reference sequence). The CDR3 is CALWEVRRTYKKLF. CDR3 in DNA: TGTGCCTTGTGGGAGGTCCGTAGAACCTATAAGAAACTCTTT.

This clone was seen a few times. The chain uses TRGV9 and TRGJ1 or TRGJ2. Here the J gene was assigned by germline matching of the DNA, as TCRdb has none. Germline V CDR1 and CDR2: GITISATS, ISYDGTV (reference sequence). The ends lost 0 bases at V and 2 bases at J; junction bases unmatched: 1. The CDR3 is made up of 13 amino acids. The CDR3 loop is CALWEVYYYKKLF. Here the CDR3 DNA reads TGTGCCTTGTGGGAGGTGTATTATTATAAGAAACTCTTT.

In its sample, this clone was seen a few times. This sample includes further DNA sequences coding for the same CDR3. The gene calls are TRGV9 and TRGJP. TCRdb does not report a J gene; here it was assigned by matching the DNA to germline references. This CDR3 is built from 15 residues. Germline V lookup: CDR1 GITISATS, CDR2 ISYDGTV (reference sequence). After removal of 5 bases from V and 7 bases from J, the junction contained 5 bases not matched to a gene. The CDR3 spells CALWVEELGKKIKVF. CDR3 in DNA: TGTGCCTTGTGGGTGGAGGAGTTGGGCAAAAAAATCAAGGTATTT.

This clone was observed once. The V call is TRGV8, the J call TRGJ1 or TRGJ2. Because TCRdb records no J gene, it was assigned here through a match of the DNA to germline. This CDR3 has 10 residues. The trim removed 3 bases at V and 12 bases at J, leaving 5 bases unmatched. Per the germline V gene, CDR1 is VENAVY and CDR2 is YDSYNSRV. CDR3: CATWDGRKLF. CDR3 nucleotides: TGTGCCACCTGGGATGGCCGGAAACTCTTT.

As concerns this clone: The junction departs from the called germline gene at one end, perhaps through a read error. This specimen includes other DNA sequences encoding the same CDR3. The chain couples TRGV9 to TRGJP. In the absence of a J gene in TCRdb, the DNA was matched to germline to assign it here. CDR3 length: 19 residues. Germline V lookup: CDR1 GITISATS, CDR2 ISYDGTV (reference sequence). In DNA form, the CDR3 reads TGTGCCTTGTGGGAGGTGCACCGTTGGCAAGAGTTGGGTAAAAAAATCAAGGTATTT. Protein: CALWEVHRWQELGKKIKVF.

A remark on this clone: A read error is the likely source, as a far larger clone sits one nucleotide away. This sequence joins TRGV9 and TRGJP. Germline matching of the DNA provided the J gene here, since TCRdb leaves it blank. Germline CDR1 and CDR2: GITISATS and ISYDGTV (reference sequence). The CDR3 totals 16 residues. CDR3 coding DNA: TGTGCCTTGTGGGAGGTGCAAAAGTTGGGCAAAAAAATCAAGGTATTT. Translation: CALWEVQKLGKKIKVF.